This T cell receptor beta chain comes out of a study of PD-L1 blockade in urothelial cancer. Indicated time point: peripheral blood 6 weeks after treatment start. Method: immunoSEQ multiplex PCR; TCRdb's copy keeps in-frame clones and lacks some. The sample lists about 40,000 clones, 65% to 90% occurring once. This TCR was recovered from a man aged 55 to 70 with urothelial cancer. The sequences come from PBMCs, collected around atezolizumab (anti-PD-L1) treatment.

CDR3 DNA sequence: TGTGCCAGCAGCCCCCCCAGGACTAGCGGGGGCCCTTCCTACGAGCAGTACTTC. This sequence encodes CASSPPRTSGGPSYEQYF. V gene TRBV5-4 combines with J gene TRBJ2-7, with TRBD2 matching 13 bases. Germline values: CDR1 SGHNT, CDR2 YYREEE (reference sequence). J gave up 1 base and V 4 bases, and 11 bases lay outside the gene matches. The CDR3 contains 18 residues.